These T cell receptor beta chains were read from a single sample in a study of regulatory dendritic cells for organ transplantation. Their target antigens are unknown. Profiling relied on immunoSEQ multiplex PCR, and the TCRdb table lists in-frame clones only, not all of them. The sample lists around 12,000 clones, roughly 69% occurring once. The sample was naive CD4+ T cells from blood cultured with regulatory dendritic cells. The receptors were sampled from a human donor in good health. Each CDR3 is given with its conserved first and last residue. A D gene is named only where the DNA matches it firmly. Expanded clones are given a class, and other clones once, few, many or no size at all.

v_gene	abundance	j_gene	d_gene	CDR3aa	CDR3nt
TRBV18	NA	TRBJ2-5	TRBD1	CASSPPNRGAETQYF	TGTGCCAGCTCACCACCTAACAGGGGGGCAGAGACCCAGTACTTC
TRBV7-2	NA	TRBJ2-6	NA	CASTLAAGVTSGANVLTF	TGTGCCAGCACCTTAGCGGCAGGGGTTACCTCTGGGGCCAACGTCCTGACTTTC
TRBV5-6	NA	TRBJ2-7	TRBD1	CASSLTGVKGYEQYF	TGTGCCAGCAGCTTGACAGGGGTGAAGGGCTACGAGCAGTACTTC
TRBV4-1	NA	TRBJ2-3	NA	CASSLPGDTQYF	TGCGCCAGCAGCCTCCCCGGAGATACGCAGTATTTT
TRBV6-5	NA	TRBJ1-4	TRBD1	CASRGTARTEKLFF	TGTGCCAGCAGGGGGACAGCTCGGACTGAAAAACTGTTTTTT
TRBV5-1	NA	TRBJ2-3	NA	CASSLTGLADTQYF	TGCGCCAGCAGCTTGACAGGGCTGGCAGATACGCAGTATTTT
TRBV12-5	NA	TRBJ1-3	TRBD1	CASGRTNLQGQGAGNTIYF	TGTGCTAGTGGCCGGACGAACTTGCAGGGACAGGGGGCTGGAAACACCATATATTTT
TRBV7-3	NA	TRBJ1-1	NA	CASSLKRGGTEAFF	TGTGCCAGCAGCTTAAAAAGAGGAGGCACTGAAGCTTTCTTT
TRBV6-1	few	TRBJ1-4	TRBD1	CASRENRGYNEKLFF	TGTGCCAGCAGGGAAAACAGGGGATATAATGAAAAACTGTTTTTT
TRBV7-3	NA	TRBJ1-1	NA	CASSLGQGRAFF	TGTGCCAGCAGCTTAGGGCAGGGTCGAGCTTTCTTT
TRBV18	few	TRBJ1-5	NA	CASSQTQGYQPQHF	TGTGCCAGCTCTCAAACTCAGGGCTATCAGCCCCAGCATTTT
TRBV6-5	NA	TRBJ1-2	TRBD1	CASSTTGFGAYGYTF	TGTGCCAGCAGCACGACAGGGTTTGGCGCCTATGGCTACACCTTC
TRBV5-1	NA	TRBJ1-5	TRBD1	CASSPGQGDNQPQHF	TGCGCCAGCAGCCCGGGACAGGGGGATAATCAGCCCCAGCATTTT
TRBV4-1	NA	TRBJ2-3	TRBD2	CASSQVGRERGRTDTQYF	TGCGCCAGCAGCCAAGTGGGGCGGGAGCGGGGGCGCACAGATACGCAGTATTTT
TRBV7-9	few	TRBJ1-4	NA	CALRSGNEKLFF	TGTGCCTTAAGGTCGGGGAACGAAAAACTGTTTTTT
TRBV19	NA	TRBJ2-7	TRBD2	CASSMQGLVYEQYF	TGTGCCAGTAGTATGCAGGGACTAGTCTACGAGCAGTACTTC
TRBV15	few	TRBJ1-4	NA	CATSRDILAGIKLFF	TGTGCCACCAGCAGAGATATCCTGGCCGGGATAAAACTGTTTTTT
TRBV11-2	NA	TRBJ2-3	NA	CASSLVLQGTDTQYF	TGTGCCAGCAGCTTAGTTCTACAGGGTACAGATACGCAGTATTTT
TRBV19	once	TRBJ1-5	TRBD1	CASSVDRGRSNQPQHF	TGTGCCAGTAGTGTCGACAGGGGAAGAAGCAATCAGCCCCAGCATTTT
TRBV10-3	NA	TRBJ2-1	NA	CAIEQYNEQFF	TGTGCCATCGAACAGTACAATGAGCAGTTCTTC
TRBV4-3	NA	TRBJ2-3	TRBD1	CASSQEPRGTGRQDTQYF	TGCGCCAGCAGCCAAGAGCCTCGCGGGACAGGCCGGCAGGATACGCAGTATTTT
TRBV5-1	NA	TRBJ1-2	TRBD1	CASSLVGDRADGYTF	TGCGCCAGCAGCTTGGTGGGGGACAGAGCGGATGGCTACACCTTC
TRBV2	NA	TRBJ1-5	NA	CASRPGVGDNQPQHF	TGTGCCAGCAGGCCAGGGGTGGGGGACAATCAGCCCCAGCATTTT
TRBV7-2	NA	TRBJ2-5	NA	CASSLHQVSETQYF	TGTGCCAGCAGTTTACATCAGGTCAGCGAGACCCAGTACTTC
TRBV27	NA	TRBJ1-4	NA	CASSLSVGRINEKLFF	TGTGCCAGCAGTTTATCGGTGGGCCGAATTAATGAAAAACTGTTTTTT
TRBV19	NA	TRBJ2-3	NA	CASGEPGLSTDTQYF	TGTGCCAGTGGGGAACCGGGACTCTCCACAGATACGCAGTATTTT
TRBV5-1	NA	TRBJ2-4	NA	CASSFSGDWDKNIQYF	TGCGCCAGCAGCTTCTCGGGGGACTGGGACAAAAACATTCAGTACTTC
TRBV19	NA	TRBJ2-2	NA	CASRRESNTGELFF	TGTGCCAGTAGGCGGGAATCGAACACCGGGGAGCTGTTTTTT
TRBV6-5	once	TRBJ1-4	NA	CASSFSAARGEKLFF	TGTGCCAGCAGTTTCTCGGCAGCGCGGGGGGAAAAACTGTTTTTT
TRBV2	NA	TRBJ1-2	TRBD1	CASRDRVTGGYTF	TGTGCCAGCAGGGACAGGGTCACGGGTGGCTACACCTTC
TRBV5-4	few	TRBJ2-5	TRBD1	CASSYRGEETQYF	TGTGCCAGCAGCTACAGGGGGGAAGAGACCCAGTACTTC
TRBV5-1	NA	TRBJ1-1	TRBD1	CASSLAGTGGEVAFF	TGCGCCAGCAGCTTGGCCGGGACAGGGGGCGAAGTAGCTTTCTTT
TRBV7-2	NA	TRBJ2-1	TRBD2	CASSLATSGDEQFF	TGTGCCAGCAGCTTAGCGACTAGCGGGGATGAGCAGTTCTTC
TRBV12-5	NA	TRBJ2-2	NA	CASGLVRGPGELFF	TGTGCTAGTGGTTTGGTACGAGGGCCCGGGGAGCTGTTTTTT
TRBV7-2	few	TRBJ1-2	TRBD1	CASSPGQGVLGYTF	TGTGCCAGCAGCCCCGGACAGGGAGTATTAGGCTACACCTTC
TRBV19	NA	TRBJ1-5	NA	CASSIEGGINQPQHF	TGTGCCAGTAGTATAGAAGGCGGAATCAATCAGCCCCAGCATTTT
TRBV6-1	NA	TRBJ2-7	NA	CASSEAPGKAYEQYF	TGTGCCAGCAGTGAAGCGCCGGGAAAAGCTTACGAGCAGTACTTC
TRBV4-3	NA	TRBJ1-5	NA	CASSQVWQGVQPQHF	TGCGCCAGCAGCCAAGTGTGGCAGGGTGTTCAGCCCCAGCATTTT
TRBV7-8	NA	TRBJ2-7	TRBD1	CASSKNRGESYEQYF	TGTGCCAGCAGCAAAAACAGGGGAGAAAGCTACGAGCAGTACTTC
TRBV10-3	NA	TRBJ2-7	NA	CAAVGTYGSEQYF	TGTGCCGCCGTTGGGACATACGGTAGCGAGCAGTACTTC
TRBV7-7	NA	TRBJ2-3	NA	CASSSGQQSTDTQYF	TGTGCCAGCAGCTCGGGACAACAAAGCACAGATACGCAGTATTTT
TRBV19	NA	TRBJ1-2	NA	CASSPWLGKEGYGYTF	TGTGCCAGTAGCCCGTGGCTGGGGAAAGAGGGCTATGGCTACACCTTC
TRBV7-8	NA	TRBJ1-1	TRBD1	CASSLVQGAGTEAFF	TGTGCCAGCAGCTTAGTTCAGGGGGCTGGCACTGAAGCTTTCTTT
TRBV5-1	NA	TRBJ2-3	TRBD2	CASSSPLAGETDTQYF	TGCGCCAGCAGCTCCCCCCTAGCGGGGGAGACAGATACGCAGTATTTT